The 4 T cell receptor beta chains listed next were all sequenced from one sample in a study of T cell changes during pregnancy in multiple sclerosis. The table came from immunoSEQ multiplex PCR; TCRdb's copy has only in-frame clones and leaves some out. The profile shows about 36,000 clones, around 92% of them singletons. Sample: CD4+ T cells from peripheral blood mononuclear cells, taken in the third trimester of pregnancy. The receptors stem from a female donor in good health, enrolled as a control in a pregnancy study.

This sequence joins TRBV5-1 and TRBJ2-3; 8 bases align to TRBD1. This CDR3 comprises 15 residues. V shed 2 bases, J shed 4 bases, and the junction held 6 bases outside the gene matches. Germline V lookup: CDR1 SGHRS, CDR2 YFSETQ. The CDR3 DNA is TGCGCCAGCAGCTTACAGGGGGGAAGTTCAGATACGCAGTATTTT. It is translated as CASSLQGGSSDTQYF.

The rearrangement uses TRBV15 and TRBJ2-3; TRBD1 matches at 8 bases. The CDR3 sequence is 14 residues long. CDR1 and CDR2 (germline): LNHNV, YYDKDF (reference sequence). V lost 3 bases, J lost 6 bases, and 5 bases stayed unmatched. The chain's CDR3 is CATSRTGEWDTQYF. In DNA form, the CDR3 reads TGTGCCACCAGCAGGACAGGGGAATGGGATACGCAGTATTTT.

The gene calls are TRBV5-5 and TRBJ1-5; D remains unclear. The CDR3 spans 13 residues. CDR1 SGHKS and CDR2 YYEKEE come from the germline V gene (reference sequence). Trimming took off 4 bases at V and 3 bases at J, with 8 bases between the two ends. Here the CDR3 reads CASSVLFNQPQHF. CDR3 in DNA: TGTGCCAGCAGCGTACTATTCAATCAGCCCCAGCATTTT.

The rearrangement uses TRBV18 and TRBJ1-1; D unresolved. V shed 2 bases and J shed 0 bases, with 10 bases lying between them. The germline V gene encodes CDR1 KGHSH and CDR2 LQKENI. CDR3 size: 15 residues. The CDR3 DNA sequence: TGTGCCAGCTCACCAGCATATACAGTGAACACTGAAGCTTTCTTT. Translated: CASSPAYTVNTEAFF.